This TCR beta chain was found in a study of shared clonotypes between healthy human individuals (dated by TCRdb to the early 2020s). Turning to the overall study: The cohort included a few men and a couple of women between 18 and 49 years of age. Per donor, three plates each were used for CD4 naive and CD4 memory, two for CD8 naive, and one for CD8 memory. To increase sequencing depth and limit assay-specific biases, TCR repertoire library preparation and sequencing were carried out by different laboratories using diverse techniques. Per donor, leukapheresis produced somewhere between about 0.94 and 9.5 billion PBMCs. The study deeply sequenced blood TCR repertoires of about 5 healthy adults to estimate repertoire size and the extent of clonotype sharing between individuals. Study-wide findings and limitations: Across a few donors, about 5.2% of naive CD4, roughly 3.4% of naive CD8, 2% to 2.5% of memory CD4, and over 0.35% of memory CD8 clonotypes were shared. Naive subsets generally had larger estimated clonotype richness than memory subsets. The genetic and exposure-history diversity represented was limited by the small number of donors. Incomplete sequencing was indicated by rarefaction of sorted-subset datasets, despite the large sequencing depth. Sampling was restricted to blood, and TCR repertoires in tissues likely differ from the TCR repertoires found in blood. Based on pairwise subsampling, the degree of clonotype sharing among donors was expected to be affected by sequencing depth. Higher generation probabilities were observed for clonotypes shared by all four sorted-subset donors than for non-shared clonotypes.

Trimming costs V 4 bases and J 4 bases, and their ends lie 13 bases apart. The CDR3 measures 14 amino acids from cysteine to phenylalanine. Only CDR3 DNA is held: 42 bases, read in frame from base 1. For CDR1 and CDR2, the germline V gene lists MDHEN and SYDVKM. Using the deep immunoSEQ assay, TCR CDR3 regions were amplified from genomic DNA by multiplex PCR. For each cell subset, the extracted genomic DNA was distributed evenly across all wells of several immunoSEQ 96-well plates, and each plate served as one replicate. For sorted subsets, around 200 ng genomic DNA, equal to about 30,000 T cell genomes, was loaded into each replicate PCR. Purified libraries were quantified with a Qubit 3.0 fluorometer, sized on a Bioanalyzer 2100, and re-quantified with the KAPA Library Quantification kit. Each immunoSEQ 96-well plate was sequenced on its own single-read 150-cycle Illumina NextSeq 550 flow cell. The original methods were these. Because the immunoSEQ output held only junctional sequences and lacked quality scores, the filtering could not match the filtering applied to full-length reads. Sequences were annotated with PyIR, a Python wrapper for IgBLAST v1.9, and V/J genes and CDR3 were assigned using IMGT germline references. Reads were removed for weak V/J assignments (E-value above 1e-6), missing CDR3, stop codons, out-of-frame junctions, or ambiguous translated residues. A V3J clonotype was defined by an identical inferred V gene, J gene, and CDR3 amino acid sequence. Percentage overlap between repertoires was computed as shared unique clonotypes divided by the size of the smaller repertoire. Repertoire richness was assessed with RTK rarefaction, the Chao1 estimator, and Recon v2.1 estimates of unobserved clonotypes. Generation probabilities for all TCRbeta clonotypes obtained by the gDNA method from a handful of donors were computed using OLGA. TCRdb stores this immuneACCESS table with in-frame sequences only. Part of the clones is absent; in the studies checked, under half of the shortfall reflects unresolved V genes, and no reason is known for the rest. V and J calls and clone size are as listed in that table; D and trimming were resolved from the DNA. This sample is represented by 2.5 million or so clones; around 94% of them were singletons. The ten top clones hold roughly 0.15% of the sample.

Healthy HIV-negative adults with no recently reported acute infections or vaccinations were included as donors. Every donor was a Caucasian adult residing in Nashville, Tennessee, USA. CD4+ T cells were enriched by magnetic negative selection, after which naive cells were positively selected on CD45RA and the negative fraction was taken as the memory subset. Blood was obtained by leukapheresis, after which PBMCs were separated by Ficoll-Histopaque density gradient centrifugation and cryopreserved in liquid nitrogen vapor phase. Purity and quantity of every magnetically sorted T cell population were checked by analytical flow cytometry. From each sorted fraction, genomic DNA was isolated and quantified by UV absorbance on a Nanodrop 2000c. In this sample, this clone turned up once. No cognate antigen has been identified for it. No clone much larger than this one lies a single base away; base qualities are absent.

What was sequenced was naive CD4+ T cells sorted from blood. In light of the paper, this sample's cell subset or site label describes: CD45RA+ positively selected. The TCR sequence derives from a man aged 18 to 29 in good health. The chain couples TRBV28 to TRBJ1-2; no D gene can be assigned with confidence. The CDR3 sequence is CASSSGPLSYGYTF. DNA sequence: TGTGCCAGCAGTTCCGGGCCTCTCTCCTATGGCTACACCTTC.